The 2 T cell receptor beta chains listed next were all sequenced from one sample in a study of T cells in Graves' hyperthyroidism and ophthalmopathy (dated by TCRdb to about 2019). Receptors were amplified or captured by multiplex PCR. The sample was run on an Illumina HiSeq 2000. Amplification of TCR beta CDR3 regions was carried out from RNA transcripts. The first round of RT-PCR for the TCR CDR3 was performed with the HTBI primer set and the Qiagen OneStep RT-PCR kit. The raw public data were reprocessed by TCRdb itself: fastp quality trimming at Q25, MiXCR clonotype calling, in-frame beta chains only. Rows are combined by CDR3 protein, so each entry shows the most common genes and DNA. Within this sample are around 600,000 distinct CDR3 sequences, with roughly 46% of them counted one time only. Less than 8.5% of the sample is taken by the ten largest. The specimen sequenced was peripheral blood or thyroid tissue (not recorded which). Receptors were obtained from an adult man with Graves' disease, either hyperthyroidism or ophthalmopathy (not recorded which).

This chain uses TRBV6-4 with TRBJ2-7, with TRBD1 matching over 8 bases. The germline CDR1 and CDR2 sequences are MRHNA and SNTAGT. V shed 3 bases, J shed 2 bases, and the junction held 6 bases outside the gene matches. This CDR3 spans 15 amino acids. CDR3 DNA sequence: TGTGCCAGCAGTGATTCAGGGGGCATTGCCTACGAGCAGTACTTC. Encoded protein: CASSDSGGIAYEQYF.

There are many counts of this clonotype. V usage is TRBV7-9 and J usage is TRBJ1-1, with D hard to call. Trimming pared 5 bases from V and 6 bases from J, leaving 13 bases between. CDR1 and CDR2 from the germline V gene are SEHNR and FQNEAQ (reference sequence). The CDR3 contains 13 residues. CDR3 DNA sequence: TGTGCCAGCAGCCACTCCTTACGCTCTGAAGCTTTCTTT. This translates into CASSHSLRSEAFF.